This T cell receptor beta chain is drawn from a study of PD-1 blockade in classical Hodgkin lymphoma. Whole-study context: Patients got intravenous nivolumab 3 mg/kg every 2 weeks.

As to this clone: The antigen remains unidentified.

Germline V CDR1 and CDR2: LGHNA, YNFKEQ. CDR3 length: 16 amino acids. Trimming at V came to 1 base and at J to 8 bases, leaving 12 bases not matched to a gene. TCRdb keeps only in-frame clones here, not all; method: immunoSEQ multiplex PCR. The data hold 25,000 to 35,000 clones, with 80% to 90% observed a single time. Whole-study results and caveats: TCR diversity in CD4+, not CD8+, cells rose significantly by C4D1. Newly diagnosed and completely responding patients shared comparable baseline diversity.

Documented time point: cycle 4 day 1 (C4D1), after 6 weeks of nivolumab. Every patient was affected by relapse after autologous stem cell transplantation, while exposure to brentuximab vedotin was not uniform. Isolation of CD4+ T cells from thawed PBMCs was performed by magnetic negative selection. V and J are TRBV4-2 and TRBJ2-7, with 9 positions matching TRBD1. The sequencing used CD4+ T cells from blood, collected before the fourth cycle of nivolumab. The TCR comes from a human donor with classical Hodgkin lymphoma. The CDR3 sequence: CASSQVDRGSASQQYF. CDR3 sequence (DNA): TGTGCCAGCAGCCAAGTCGACAGGGGGTCGGCTAGTCAGCAGTACTTC.